The present T cell receptor (beta chain) was sequenced within a study of multiple sclerosis patients with progressive multifocal leukoencephalopathy. Study-wide results and caveats: The findings' link to JC virus versus immunocompromise remained uncertain. Less diverse TRB repertoires were suggested in most PML patients. No common TRBV or TRBJ usage or pairing appeared at PML.

Time point described: about 13 months of natalizumab therapy. V was cut by 4 bases and J by 0 bases, with 9 bases left in between. CDR3 length: 14 residues. Looked up from germline, CDR1 is SGDLS and CDR2 is YYNGEE. Assay: immunoSEQ multiplex PCR; the TCRdb copy retains only in-frame clones and omits some. The sample records about 28,000 clones, around 90% being singletons. On this clone itself: Antigen: not known.

The receptor comes from a human donor with multiple sclerosis. The rearrangement uses TRBV9 and TRBJ2-3; the D is unclear. Sequences were derived from PBMCs, sampled from a patient treated with natalizumab. The CDR3 sequence is CASSPQSSTDTQYF. The CDR3 DNA reads as TGTGCCAGCAGCCCCCAGAGCAGCACAGATACGCAGTATTTT. The full variable domain, its missing parts supplied by reference TRBV9 and TRBJ2-3, is DSGVTQTPKHLITATGQRVTLRCSPRSGDLSVYWYQQSLDQGLQFLIQYYNGEERAKGNILERFSAQQFPDLHSELNLSSLELGDSALYFCASSPQSSTDTQYFGPGTRLTVL.